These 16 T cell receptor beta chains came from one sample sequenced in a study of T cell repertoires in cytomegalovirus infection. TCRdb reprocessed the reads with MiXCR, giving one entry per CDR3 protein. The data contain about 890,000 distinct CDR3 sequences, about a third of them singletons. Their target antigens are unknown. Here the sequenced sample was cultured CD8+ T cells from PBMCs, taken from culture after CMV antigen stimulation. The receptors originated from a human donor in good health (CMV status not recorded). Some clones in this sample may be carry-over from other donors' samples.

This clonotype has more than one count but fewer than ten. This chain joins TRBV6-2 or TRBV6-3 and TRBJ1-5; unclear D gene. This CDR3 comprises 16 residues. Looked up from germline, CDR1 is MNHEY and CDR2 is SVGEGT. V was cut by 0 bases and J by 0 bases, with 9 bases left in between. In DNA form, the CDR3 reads TGTGCCAGCAGTTACTCGAGGCAGGATAGCAATCAGCCCCAGCATTTT. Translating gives CASSYSRQDSNQPQHF.

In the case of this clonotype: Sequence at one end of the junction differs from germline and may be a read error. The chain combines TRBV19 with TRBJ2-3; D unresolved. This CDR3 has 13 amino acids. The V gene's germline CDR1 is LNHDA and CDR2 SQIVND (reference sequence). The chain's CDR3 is CVSSVALLDTQYF. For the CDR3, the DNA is TGTGTCAGTAGTGTCGCCCTTCTGGATACGCAGTATTTT.

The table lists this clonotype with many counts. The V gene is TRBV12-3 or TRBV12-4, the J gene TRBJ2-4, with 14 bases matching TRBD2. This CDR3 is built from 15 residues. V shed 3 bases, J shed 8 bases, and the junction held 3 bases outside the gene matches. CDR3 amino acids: CASSLTSGGGYIQYF. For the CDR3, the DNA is TGTGCCAGCAGTTTGACTAGCGGGGGGGGATACATTCAGTACTTC.

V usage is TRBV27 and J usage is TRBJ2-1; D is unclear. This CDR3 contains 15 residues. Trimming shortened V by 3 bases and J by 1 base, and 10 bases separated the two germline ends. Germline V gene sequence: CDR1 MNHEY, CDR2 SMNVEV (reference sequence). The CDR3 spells CASSFSLGSYNEQFF. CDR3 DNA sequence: TGTGCCAGCAGTTTTTCCCTTGGATCCTACAATGAGCAGTTCTTC.

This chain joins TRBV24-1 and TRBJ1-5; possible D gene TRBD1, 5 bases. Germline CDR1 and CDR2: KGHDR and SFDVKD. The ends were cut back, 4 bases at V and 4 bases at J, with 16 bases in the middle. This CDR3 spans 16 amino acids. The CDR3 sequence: CATSELEGSGNQPQHF. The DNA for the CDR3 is TGTGCCACCAGTGAGTTAGAGGGGTCTGGAAATCAGCCCCAGCATTTT.

DNA for the CDR3: TGCGCCAGCAGCCTCGCTGGGACAGATCAAGAGACCCAGTACTTC. Amino acids: CASSLAGTDQETQYF. The rearrangement uses TRBV4-1 and TRBJ2-5; 7 nucleotides align to TRBD1. The germline V gene encodes CDR1 MGHRA and CDR2 YSYEKL. CDR3 length equals 15 residues. Losses at the gene ends were 4 bases for V and 2 bases for J; bases not matched to a gene: 7.

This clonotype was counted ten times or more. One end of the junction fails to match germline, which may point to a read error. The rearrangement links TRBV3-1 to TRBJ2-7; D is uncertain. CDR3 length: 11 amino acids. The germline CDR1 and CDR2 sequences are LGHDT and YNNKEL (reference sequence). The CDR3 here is CASSQEGEQYF. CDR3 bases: TGCGCCAGCAGCCAAGAAGGCGAGCAGTACTTC.

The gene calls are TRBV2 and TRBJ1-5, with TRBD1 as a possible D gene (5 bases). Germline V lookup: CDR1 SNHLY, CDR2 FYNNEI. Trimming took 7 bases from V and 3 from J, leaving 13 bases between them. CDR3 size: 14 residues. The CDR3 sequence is CASIPGRNNQPQHF. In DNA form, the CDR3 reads TGTGCCAGCATCCCGGGGCGGAACAATCAGCCCCAGCATTTT.

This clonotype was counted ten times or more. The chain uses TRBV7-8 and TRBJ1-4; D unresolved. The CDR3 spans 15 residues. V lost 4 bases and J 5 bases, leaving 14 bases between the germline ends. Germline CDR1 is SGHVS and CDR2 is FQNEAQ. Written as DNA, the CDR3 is TGTGCCAGCAGCTGGTCGGTCAGCCTGAATGAAAAACTGTTTTTT. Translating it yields CASSWSVSLNEKLFF.

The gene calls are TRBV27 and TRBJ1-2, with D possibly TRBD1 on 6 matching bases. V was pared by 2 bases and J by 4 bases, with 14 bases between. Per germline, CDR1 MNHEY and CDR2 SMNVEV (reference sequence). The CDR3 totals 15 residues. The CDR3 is CASSLGGGQAYGYTF. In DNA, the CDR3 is TGTGCCAGCAGTTTAGGAGGGGGGCAGGCCTATGGCTACACCTTC.

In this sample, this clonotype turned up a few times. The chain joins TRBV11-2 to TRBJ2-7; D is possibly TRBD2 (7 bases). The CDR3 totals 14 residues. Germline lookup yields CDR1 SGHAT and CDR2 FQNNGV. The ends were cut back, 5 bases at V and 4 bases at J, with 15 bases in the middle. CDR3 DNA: TGTGCCAGCAGCCCCCCCGGGGGGCGGTACGAGCAGTACGTC. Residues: CASSPPGGRYEQYV.

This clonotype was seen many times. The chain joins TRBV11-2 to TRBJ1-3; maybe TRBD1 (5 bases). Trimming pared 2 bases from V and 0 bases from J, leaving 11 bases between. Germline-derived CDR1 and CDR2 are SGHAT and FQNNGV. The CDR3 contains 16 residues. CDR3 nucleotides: TGTGCCAGCAGCTTATGGACAAGAAACTCTGGAAACACCATATATTTT. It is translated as CASSLWTRNSGNTIYF.

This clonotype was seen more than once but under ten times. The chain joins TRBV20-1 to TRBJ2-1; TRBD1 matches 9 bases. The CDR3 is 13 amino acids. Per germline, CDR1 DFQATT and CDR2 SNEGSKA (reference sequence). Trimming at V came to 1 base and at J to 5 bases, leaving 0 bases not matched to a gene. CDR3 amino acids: CSARGQGDNEQFF. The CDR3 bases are TGCAGTGCTAGAGGACAGGGGGACAATGAGCAGTTCTTC.

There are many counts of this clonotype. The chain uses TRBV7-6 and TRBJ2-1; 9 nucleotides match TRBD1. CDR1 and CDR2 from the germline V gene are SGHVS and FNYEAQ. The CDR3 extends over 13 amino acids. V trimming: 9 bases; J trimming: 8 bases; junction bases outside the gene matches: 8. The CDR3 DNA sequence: TGTGCCAGTAACCGGGACAGGGATGATGAGCAGTTCTTC. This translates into CASNRDRDDEQFF.

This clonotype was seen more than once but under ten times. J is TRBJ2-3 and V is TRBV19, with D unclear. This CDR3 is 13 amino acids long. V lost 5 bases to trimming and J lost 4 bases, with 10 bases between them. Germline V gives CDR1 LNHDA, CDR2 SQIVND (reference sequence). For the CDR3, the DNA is TGTGCCAGTAGTCCGAGTAATCCAGATACGCAGTATTTT. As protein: CASSPSNPDTQYF.

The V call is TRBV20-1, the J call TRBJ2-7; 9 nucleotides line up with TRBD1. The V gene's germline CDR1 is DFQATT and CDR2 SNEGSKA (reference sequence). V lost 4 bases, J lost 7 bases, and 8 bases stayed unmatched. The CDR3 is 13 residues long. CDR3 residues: CSATPGTGKEQYV. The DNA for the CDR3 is TGCAGTGCTACGCCCGGGACAGGGAAAGAGCAGTACGTC.